The sequence of this T cell receptor (beta chain) was determined in a study of blood T cells in healthy people across ages. Study-level information: About one barcoded beta molecule per two T cells was the capture yield of template switching.

The germline V gene has CDR1 MDHEN and CDR2 SYDVKM. The CDR3 has 11 residues. The V end lost 3 bases, the J end lost 6 bases, and 2 bases lay between the germline ends. Each sample had at least 6 million PBMCs isolated. Samples each yielded at least 6 micrograms of total RNA. Whole-study results and caveats: Bulk PBMC profiling left naive and antigen-experienced comparisons inconclusive.

Primers used in a second PCR of about 7 to 12 cycles were a sample-barcoded 5' primer and a J-beta primer mix. MiXCR, run by TCRdb on the 5' RACE reads, gives a single entry per CDR3 protein. The table lists about 670,000 distinct CDR3 sequences, 52% of them singletons. To note about this clonotype: Its target is not known. One base away lies a much larger clone, so this may be a sequencing read error.

The V gene is TRBV28, the J gene TRBJ2-2; D uncertain. The sample was blood. This receptor was obtained from an elderly woman in good health. For the CDR3, the DNA is TGTGCCAGCAGTTTTGCCGGGGAGCTGTTTTTT. Protein sequence: CASSFAGELFF.